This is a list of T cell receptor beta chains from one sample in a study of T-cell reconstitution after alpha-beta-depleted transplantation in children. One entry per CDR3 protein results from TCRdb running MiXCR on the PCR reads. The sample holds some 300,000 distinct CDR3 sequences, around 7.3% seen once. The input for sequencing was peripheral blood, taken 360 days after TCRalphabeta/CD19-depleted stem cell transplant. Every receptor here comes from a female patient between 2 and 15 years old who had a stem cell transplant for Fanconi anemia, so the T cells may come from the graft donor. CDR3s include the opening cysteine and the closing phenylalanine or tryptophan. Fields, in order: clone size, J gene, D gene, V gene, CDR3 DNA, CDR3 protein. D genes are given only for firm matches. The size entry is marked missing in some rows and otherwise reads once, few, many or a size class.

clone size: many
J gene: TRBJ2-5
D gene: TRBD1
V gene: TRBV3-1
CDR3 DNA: TGTGCCAGCAGCGCGAGGACAGGAGGAAGAGAGACCCAGTACTTC
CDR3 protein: CASSARTGGRETQYF

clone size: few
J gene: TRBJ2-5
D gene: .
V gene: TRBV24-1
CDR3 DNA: TGTGCCACCAGTGGAGTGGGCCTGGGTGAGACCCAGTACTTC
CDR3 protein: CATSGVGLGETQYF

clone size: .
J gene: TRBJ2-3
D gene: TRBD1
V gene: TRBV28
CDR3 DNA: TGTGCCAGCAGTTCCCTTAGTTGGACAGGGAGCACAGATACGCAGTATTTT
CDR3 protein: CASSSLSWTGSTDTQYF

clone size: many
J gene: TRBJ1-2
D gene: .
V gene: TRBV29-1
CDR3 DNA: TGCAGCGTTGAAGCAACCGGGACCCTGGGAGGCTACACCTTC
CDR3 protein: CSVEATGTLGGYTF

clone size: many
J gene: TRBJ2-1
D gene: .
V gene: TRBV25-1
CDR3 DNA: TGTGCCAGCAGGGGGGGACAGTACAATGAGCAGTTCTTC
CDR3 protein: CASRGGQYNEQFF

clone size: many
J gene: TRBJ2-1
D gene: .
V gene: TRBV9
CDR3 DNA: TGTGCCAGCAGCGGACCCGGGAATGAGCAGTTCTTC
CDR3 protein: CASSGPGNEQFF

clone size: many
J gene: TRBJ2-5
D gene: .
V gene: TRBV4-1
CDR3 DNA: TGCGCCAGCAGCCAAGATACACTCCAAGAGACCCAGTACTTC
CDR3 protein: CASSQDTLQETQYF

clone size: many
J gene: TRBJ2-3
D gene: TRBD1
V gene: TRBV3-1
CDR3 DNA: TGTGCCAGCAGCCAAGCAACAGGGGGCAGCACAGATACGCAGTATTTT
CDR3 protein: CASSQATGGSTDTQYF

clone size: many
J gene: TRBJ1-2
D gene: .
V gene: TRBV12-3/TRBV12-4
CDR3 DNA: TGTGCCAGCAGTCCCCAGGGGATGTCTAACTATGGCTACACCTTC
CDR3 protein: CASSPQGMSNYGYTF

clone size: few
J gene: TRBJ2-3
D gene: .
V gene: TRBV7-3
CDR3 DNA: TGTGCCAGCAGCGCTACACGCAGGGATACGCAGTATTTT
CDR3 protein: CASSATRRDTQYF

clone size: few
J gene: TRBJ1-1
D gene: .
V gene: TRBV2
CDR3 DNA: TGTGCCAGCAGTGAACAGGGTCTGGCTTTCTTT
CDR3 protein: CASSEQGLAFF

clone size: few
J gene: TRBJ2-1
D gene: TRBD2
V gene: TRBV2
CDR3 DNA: TGTGCCAGCAGGGAGAATAGCGGGGGCGATGAGCAGTTCTTC
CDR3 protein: CASRENSGGDEQFF

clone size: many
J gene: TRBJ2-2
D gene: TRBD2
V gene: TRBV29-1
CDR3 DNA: TGCAGCGTTGCGGGACTAGCGGGGGCGAACACCGGGGAGCTGTTTTTT
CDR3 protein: CSVAGLAGANTGELFF

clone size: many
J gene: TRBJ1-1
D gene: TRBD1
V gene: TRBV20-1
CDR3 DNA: TGCAGTGCTAGACGGACAGGGGGCGCGGGCACTGAAGCTTTCTTT
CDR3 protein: CSARRTGGAGTEAFF

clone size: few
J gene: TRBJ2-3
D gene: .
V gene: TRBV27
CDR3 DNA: TGTGCCAGCAGTTTGAGGAGGGGTGTCACAGATACGCAGTATTTT
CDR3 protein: CASSLRRGVTDTQYF

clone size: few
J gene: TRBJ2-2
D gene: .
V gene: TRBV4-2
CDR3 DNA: TGTGCCAGCAGCCCGGAGCGGGTCAGGAACACCGGGGAGCTGTTTTTT
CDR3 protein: CASSPERVRNTGELFF

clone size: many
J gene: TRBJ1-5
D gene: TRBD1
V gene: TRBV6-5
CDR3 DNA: TGTGCCAGCAGTTACGGGACAGGGAATCAGCCCCAGCATTTT
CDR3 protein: CASSYGTGNQPQHF

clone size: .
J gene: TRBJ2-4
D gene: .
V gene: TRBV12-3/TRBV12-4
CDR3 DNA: TGTGCCAGCACTCGAAGGGGGGTTGGGAGGGCCAAAAACATTCAGTACTTC
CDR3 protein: CASTRRGVGRAKNIQYF

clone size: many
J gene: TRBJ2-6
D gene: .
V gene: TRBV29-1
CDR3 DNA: TGCAGCGTTGGCACCAGGGCTGGGGCCAACGTCCTGACTTTC
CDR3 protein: CSVGTRAGANVLTF

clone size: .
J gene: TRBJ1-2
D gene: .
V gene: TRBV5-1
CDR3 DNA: TGCGCCAGCAGCCGAGCCTCCCCTTATGGCTACACCTTC
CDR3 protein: CASSRASPYGYTF

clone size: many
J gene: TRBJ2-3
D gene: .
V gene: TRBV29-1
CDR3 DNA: TGCAGCGCGGGAGTCTCAGATACGCAGTATTTT
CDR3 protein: CSAGVSDTQYF

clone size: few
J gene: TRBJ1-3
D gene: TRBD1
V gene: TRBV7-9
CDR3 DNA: TGTGCCAGCAGCGGGACAGTCTCTGGAAACACCATATATTTT
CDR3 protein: CASSGTVSGNTIYF

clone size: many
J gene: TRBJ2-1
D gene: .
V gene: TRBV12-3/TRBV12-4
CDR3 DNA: TGTGCCAGCTGTATCTGGACGGGGCCTTACAATGAGCAGTTCTTC
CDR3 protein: CASCIWTGPYNEQFF

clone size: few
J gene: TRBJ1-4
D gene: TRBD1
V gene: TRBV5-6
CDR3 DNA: TGTGCCAGCAGCTTGAGAGCGGGCCAGACAGGGTCACGACTGTTTTTT
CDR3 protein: CASSLRAGQTGSRLFF

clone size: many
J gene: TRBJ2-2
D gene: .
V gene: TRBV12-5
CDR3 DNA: TGTGCTAGTGGTTTGGACAGTCCGAACACCGGGGAGCTGTTTTTT
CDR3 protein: CASGLDSPNTGELFF

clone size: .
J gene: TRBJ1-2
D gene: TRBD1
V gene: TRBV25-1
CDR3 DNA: TGTGCCAGCAGTGAGTGGGGGACAGGGGACTATGGCTACACCTTC
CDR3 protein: CASSEWGTGDYGYTF

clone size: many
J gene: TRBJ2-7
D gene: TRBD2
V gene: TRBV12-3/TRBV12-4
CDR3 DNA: TGTGCCAGCAGTGGCCCGGGGACTACCCCCGCCTACGAGCAGTACTTC
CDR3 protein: CASSGPGTTPAYEQYF

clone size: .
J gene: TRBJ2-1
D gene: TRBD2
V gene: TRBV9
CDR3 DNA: TGTTCCAGCAGCGTAGCGGGGGGTCCTCTCAATGAGCAGTTCTTC
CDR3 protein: CSSSVAGGPLNEQFF

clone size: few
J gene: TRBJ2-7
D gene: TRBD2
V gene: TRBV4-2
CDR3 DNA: TGTGCCAGCAGCCTTAGCGGGGACGGCTTTGAGCAGTACTTC
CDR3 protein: CASSLSGDGFEQYF

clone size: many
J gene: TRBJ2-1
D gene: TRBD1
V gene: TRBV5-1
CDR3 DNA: TGCGCCAGCAGCTGGGGACAGGGTCAGTTCTTC
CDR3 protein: CASSWGQGQFF

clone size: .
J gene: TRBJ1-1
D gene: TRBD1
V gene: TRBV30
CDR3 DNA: TGTGCCTGGATCCCAACCAGGGGGTTTCGAGCTTTCTTT
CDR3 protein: CAWIPTRGFRAFF

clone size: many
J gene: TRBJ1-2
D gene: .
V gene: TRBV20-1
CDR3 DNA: TGCAGTGCTAGAGTTTTACGGGACTCCTATGGCTACACCTTC
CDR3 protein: CSARVLRDSYGYTF

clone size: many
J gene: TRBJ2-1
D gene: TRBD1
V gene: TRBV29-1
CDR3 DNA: TGCAGCGTTGAAGATCACAGGGGGAGCTCCTACAATGAGCAGTTCTTC
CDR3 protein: CSVEDHRGSSYNEQFF

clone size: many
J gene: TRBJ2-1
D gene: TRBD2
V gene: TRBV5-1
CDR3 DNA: TGCGCCAGCAGCTTAACGGGACTAGCGGGAAATGAGCAGTTCTTC
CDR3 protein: CASSLTGLAGNEQFF

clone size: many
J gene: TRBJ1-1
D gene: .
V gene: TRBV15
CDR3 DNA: TGTGCCACCAGCAGAGAGAACAGGGTAAGCACTGAAGCTTTCTTT
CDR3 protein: CATSRENRVSTEAFF

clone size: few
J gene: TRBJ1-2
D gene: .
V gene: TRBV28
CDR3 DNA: TGTGCCAGCAGTTGGCCGGAGTTCTATGGCTACACCTTC
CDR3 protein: CASSWPEFYGYTF

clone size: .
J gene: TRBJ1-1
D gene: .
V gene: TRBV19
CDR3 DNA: TGTGCCAGTAGCGACACGACCACTGAAGCTTTCTTT
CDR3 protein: CASSDTTTEAFF

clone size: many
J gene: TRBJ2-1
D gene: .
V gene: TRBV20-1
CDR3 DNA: TGCAGTGCTAGAGATTACGGATCCTACAATGAGCAGTTCTTC
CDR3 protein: CSARDYGSYNEQFF

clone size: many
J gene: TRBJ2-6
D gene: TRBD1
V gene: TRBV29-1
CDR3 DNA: TGCAGCGCTGGACAGGGGTTTGGCTCTGGGGCCAACGTCCTGACTTTC
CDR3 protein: CSAGQGFGSGANVLTF

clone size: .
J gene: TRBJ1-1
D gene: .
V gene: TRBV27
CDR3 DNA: TGTGCCAGCAGTTTAGGAAGCAGGTCGGCTGAAGCTTTCTTT
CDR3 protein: CASSLGSRSAEAFF

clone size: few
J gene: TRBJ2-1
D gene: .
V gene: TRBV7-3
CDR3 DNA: TGTGCCAGCAGCTTCTCACAGGGACAGCAGTTCTTC
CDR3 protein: CASSFSQGQQFF